A selection of T cell receptor beta chains follows, all from one sample in a study of T cells after yellow fever vaccination. TCRdb analysed the 5' RACE reads with MiXCR anew, one entry per CDR3 protein. Among some 350,000 distinct CDR3 sequences listed, 6.2% were seen once. Material: PBMCs, obtained 5 days after the yellow fever booster vaccination. These receptor sequences come from a man younger than 45 who received the YFV17D yellow fever vaccine. CDR3s include the opening cysteine and the closing phenylalanine or tryptophan. The D gene is left open where the match is weak. Rows give clone size only sometimes, using once, few, many, or a class for an expanded clone.

TRBD2	NA	TRBV3-1	TRBJ2-3	CTSCPPGLAGGLADTQYF	TGTACCAGCTGTCCCCCGGGACTAGCGGGAGGTTTGGCAGATACGCAGTATTTT
TRBD2	many	TRBV5-1	TRBJ2-3	CASSLDPLAGGGDTQYF	TGCGCCAGCAGCTTGGACCCATTGGCGGGAGGGGGAGATACGCAGTATTTT
NA	many	TRBV4-3	TRBJ2-2	CASSQDGQGDAGELFF	TGCGCCAGCAGCCAAGACGGGCAGGGCGATGCCGGGGAGCTGTTTTTT
NA	NA	TRBV6-6	TRBJ2-2	CASSADYTGELFF	TGTGCCAGCAGCGCCGACTACACCGGGGAGCTGTTTTTT
TRBD1	NA	TRBV10-3	TRBJ1-1	CATEGQGDTEAFF	TGTGCCACCGAGGGACAGGGGGACACTGAAGCTTTCTTT
NA	many	TRBV12-3/TRBV12-4	TRBJ1-4	CASSSGDRGEKLFF	TGTGCCAGCAGTTCAGGGGACCGGGGTGAAAAACTGTTTTTT
TRBD1	many	TRBV5-1	TRBJ1-6	CASSQTGEGSPLHF	TGCGCCAGCAGCCAGACAGGGGAAGGATCACCCCTCCACTTT
NA	few	TRBV30	TRBJ2-7	CAWSRDPREQYF	TGTGCCTGGAGCCGGGATCCCCGAGAGCAGTACTTC
NA	NA	TRBV6-5	TRBJ2-5	CASSTTGTHQETQYF	TGTGCCAGCAGTACCACCGGGACTCACCAAGAGACCCAGTACTTC
TRBD1	many	TRBV9	TRBJ2-7	CASSAGTDYEQYF	TGTGCCAGCAGCGCCGGGACAGACTACGAGCAGTACTTC
NA	many	TRBV12-3/TRBV12-4	TRBJ1-5	CASSPPGRGNQPQHF	TGTGCCAGCAGTCCGCCGGGACGGGGAAATCAGCCCCAGCATTTT
TRBD1	NA	TRBV20-1	TRBJ1-2	CSAGGQDYGYTF	TGCAGTGCTGGAGGACAGGACTATGGCTACACCTTC
TRBD2	many	TRBV7-2	TRBJ2-3	CATGGWTSGSDTQYF	TGTGCCACAGGGGGGTGGACTAGCGGGAGCGATACGCAGTATTTT
NA	many	TRBV20-1	TRBJ1-1	CSAREAFF	TGCAGTGCCAGGGAAGCTTTCTTT
NA	NA	TRBV5-4	TRBJ2-5	CASSYDWESGAQYF	TGTGCCAGCAGCTACGACTGGGAGTCCGGGGCCCAGTACTTC
TRBD1	few	TRBV5-4	TRBJ2-5	CASSTGQGEGTQYF	TGTGCCAGCAGCACGGGACAGGGCGAAGGGACCCAGTACTTC
TRBD2	NA	TRBV20-1	TRBJ2-5	CSGIPGLAGTQYF	TGCAGTGGTATTCCGGGACTAGCGGGAACACAGTACTTC
NA	few	TRBV7-6	TRBJ2-1	CASSHMGAGKDEQFF	TGTGCCAGCAGTCATATGGGCGCTGGGAAGGATGAGCAGTTCTTC
TRBD1	NA	TRBV5-6	TRBJ1-2	CASSPRRQPGQGKGDYGYTF	TGTGCCAGCAGCCCCCGACGGCAACCGGGACAGGGGAAAGGGGACTATGGCTACACCTTC
TRBD2	many	TRBV4-2	TRBJ2-1	CASGSGARVEQFF	TGTGCCAGCGGTAGCGGGGCTCGGGTTGAGCAGTTCTTC
NA	NA	TRBV20-1	TRBJ2-4	CSAPVDKNIQYF	TGCAGTGCCCCGGTGGACAAAAACATTCAGTACTTC
NA	few	TRBV3-1	TRBJ2-7	CASSKQGGEQYF	TGTGCCAGCAGCAAGCAGGGCGGCGAGCAGTACTTC